The 7 T cell receptor beta chains reported below all come from one sample, sequenced in a study of T-cell reconstitution after alpha-beta-depleted transplantation in children listed by TCRdb under 2016. Library generation was performed with PCR. Sequencing was performed on an Illumina HiSeq 2500. Molecular barcoding was employed in the preparation of TCR libraries, with unique molecular identifiers being used to normalize TCRbeta repertoire quantification. TCRdb applied fastp at Q25 and MiXCR to the public reads, then kept only in-frame beta chains. For every CDR3 protein sequence, its rows merge into one entry that carries the most common genes and DNA. The sample table shows about 420,000 distinct CDR3 sequences, and 16% are seen once. Clones ranked in the top ten supply under 30% of the sample. The treatment or condition label corresponds to: allogeneic hematopoietic cell transplantation with graft depleted of TCRalphabeta T cells and CD19 B cells.

The specimen was PBMCs, mostly from graft donor cells, collected 360 days after TCRalphabeta/CD19-depleted stem cell transplant. Source of these receptors: a boy in the first two years of life who had a stem cell transplant for Wiskott-Aldrich syndrome, so the T cells may come from the graft donor.

This clonotype has only a few counts. The chain combines TRBV15 with TRBJ2-2; perhaps D is TRBD1 or TRBD2 (6 bases each). The CDR3 spans 12 residues. Germline assignment: CDR1 LNHNV and CDR2 YYDKDF (reference sequence). The V end lost 7 bases, the J end lost 8 bases, and 11 bases lay between the germline ends. The CDR3 sequence is CATTKGGGELFF. CDR3 DNA: TGTGCCACCACCAAGGGGGGTGGGGAGCTGTTTTTT.

This clonotype occurred a few times. The chain recombines TRBV29-1 with TRBJ2-1, with 9 bases lining up with TRBD2. There are 14 residues in the CDR3. Germline CDR1 and CDR2: SQVTM and ANQGSEA. With V trimmed by 1 base and J by 10 bases, 8 bases remained unmatched. DNA for the CDR3: TGCAGCGTTGAAGCGCTAGCGGGGACACTAGAGCAGTTCTTC. This sequence encodes CSVEALAGTLEQFF.

This chain joins TRBV5-1 and TRBJ2-1, with D hard to call. CDR3 length: 15 residues. The V gene lost 0 bases and the J gene lost 8 bases, with 15 bases spanning the gap. Germline V gene sequence: CDR1 SGHRS, CDR2 YFSETQ. CDR3 DNA sequence: TGCGCCAGCAGCTTGGCCGGGCTAATGGGCTATGAGCAGTTCTTC. Its translation is CASSLAGLMGYEQFF. Supplemented by reference TRBV5-1 and TRBJ2-1, the full variable domain reads KAGVTQTPRYLIKTRGQQVTLSCSPISGHRSVSWYQQTPGQGLQFLFEYFSETQRNKGNFPGRFSGRQFSNSRSEMNVSTLELGDSALYLCASSLAGLMGYEQFFGPGTRLTVL.

This sequence joins TRBV4-1 and TRBJ2-5, with 13 bases that match TRBD2. The CDR3 runs to 15 residues. The germline CDR1 and CDR2 sequences are MGHRA and YSYEKL. V was pared by 6 bases and J by 4 bases, with 5 bases of the junction left unmatched. CDR3 amino acids: CASRSGTSGIETQYF. The DNA of the CDR3 is TGCGCCAGCAGAAGCGGGACTAGCGGGATAGAGACCCAGTACTTC.

This clonotype was seen more than once but under ten times. The chain joins TRBV7-2 to TRBJ1-4; D call uncertain. Trimming left V 6 bases short and J 8 bases short, with 13 bases between. Germline-derived CDR1 and CDR2 are SGHTA and FQGNSA. The CDR3 spans 13 residues. This chain's CDR3 is CASSTRWGEKLFF. In DNA, the CDR3 is TGTGCCAGCAGTACTAGGTGGGGAGAAAAACTGTTTTTT.

There are a few counts of this clonotype. The chain uses TRBV12-3 or TRBV12-4 and TRBJ2-1; 8 bases match TRBD2. The CDR3 totals 17 residues. After removal of 5 bases from V and 4 bases from J, the junction contained 13 bases not matched to a gene. The CDR3 here is CASSAHKELAAYNEQFF. The CDR3 DNA sequence: TGTGCCAGCAGTGCCCACAAGGAACTAGCGGCGTACAATGAGCAGTTCTTC.

The rearrangement uses TRBV3-1 and TRBJ2-1; unclear D gene. V lost 3 bases and J lost 7, with 13 bases in between. The CDR3 is 14 amino acids. CDR1 is LGHDT and CDR2 is YNNKEL in the germline V gene (reference sequence). The CDR3 DNA is TGTGCCAGCAGCCATCCAGGCCCGGGTAATGAGCAGTTCTTC. Residues: CASSHPGPGNEQFF.